These T cell receptor beta chains were read from a single sample in a study of cytomegalovirus exposure and HLA in healthy donors. Profiled with immunoSEQ multiplex PCR; TCRdb holds only in-frame clones, not every one. The repertoire has over 150,000 clones, over 75% of them found once; the top ten carry about 4.4%. What was sequenced was PBMCs. The receptors shown here come from a man aged 35 to 55 in good health and CMV-seronegative. CDR3s include the opening cysteine and the closing phenylalanine or tryptophan. Fields, in order: CDR3 length, V gene, J gene, D gene, clone size, CDR3 protein, CDR3 DNA. A D gene is named only where the DNA matches it firmly. Not every row has a clone size; where given, it reads once, few, many or a size class.

length: 14
V: TRBV6-5
J: TRBJ2-5
D: TRBD2
size: -
CDR3: CASSRLAGGRAQYF
DNA: TGTGCCAGCAGTCGACTAGCGGGGGGGAGGGCCCAGTACTTC

length: 16
V: TRBV5-1
J: TRBJ1-3
D: -
size: -
CDR3: CASSLAGTDSGNTIYF
DNA: TGCGCCAGCAGCTTGGCTGGGACTGACTCTGGAAACACCATATATTTT

length: 14
V: TRBV2
J: TRBJ1-1
D: TRBD1
size: few
CDR3: CASSEMGRGTEAFF
DNA: TGTGCCAGCAGTGAAATGGGCAGGGGGACTGAAGCTTTCTTT

length: 14
V: TRBV7-7
J: TRBJ2-7
D: TRBD1
size: -
CDR3: CASSSGTGASEQYF
DNA: TGTGCTAGCAGCTCCGGGACAGGGGCCAGCGAGCAGTACTTC

length: 17
V: TRBV21-1
J: TRBJ1-1
D: -
size: -
CDR3: CASSKWGGKSGITEAFF
DNA: TGTGCCAGCAGCAAGTGGGGGGGCAAGTCTGGAATCACTGAAGCTTTCTTT

length: 16
V: TRBV30
J: TRBJ2-7
D: -
size: -
CDR3: CAWTRIPGLQTYEQYF
DNA: TGTGCCTGGACCCGTATTCCGGGACTGCAAACCTACGAGCAGTACTTC

length: 13
V: TRBV11-2
J: TRBJ1-2
D: -
size: -
CDR3: CASSLGQNYGYTF
DNA: TGTGCCAGCAGCTTAGGACAGAACTATGGCTACACCTTC

length: 16
V: TRBV7-8
J: TRBJ1-1
D: -
size: -
CDR3: CASSLAFRTENTEAFF
DNA: TGTGCCAGCAGCTTAGCGTTTCGGACAGAGAACACTGAAGCTTTCTTT

length: 13
V: TRBV6-1
J: TRBJ2-3
D: -
size: once
CDR3: CASSEGRANTQYF
DNA: TGTGCCAGCAGTGAGGGTAGAGCGAATACGCAGTATTTT

length: 11
V: TRBV7-8
J: TRBJ2-7
D: TRBD1
size: -
CDR3: CASKTGYEQYF
DNA: TGTGCCAGCAAGACAGGGTACGAGCAGTACTTC

length: 15
V: TRBV19
J: TRBJ1-3
D: -
size: once
CDR3: CASIDYPVSGNTIYF
DNA: TGTGCCAGTATTGATTACCCAGTCTCTGGAAACACCATATATTTT

length: 15
V: TRBV14
J: TRBJ2-7
D: -
size: -
CDR3: CASSPDGGDGYEQYF
DNA: TGTGCCAGCAGCCCAGACGGCGGGGACGGGTACGAGCAGTACTTC

length: 13
V: TRBV19
J: TRBJ1-1
D: -
size: -
CDR3: CASSPTGLGGAFF
DNA: TGTGCCAGTAGCCCTACAGGGTTGGGCGGGGCTTTCTTT

length: 12
V: TRBV27
J: TRBJ2-2
D: -
size: -
CDR3: CASSPLGGELFF
DNA: TGTGCCAGCAGTCCACTCGGCGGGGAGCTGTTTTTT

length: 14
V: TRBV19
J: TRBJ1-5
D: -
size: once
CDR3: CASRGDPSNQPQHF
DNA: TGTGCCAGTCGGGGGGACCCTAGCAATCAGCCCCAGCATTTT

length: 12
V: TRBV7-8
J: TRBJ1-1
D: -
size: -
CDR3: CASSLQNTEAFF
DNA: TGTGCCAGCAGCTTACAGAACACTGAAGCTTTCTTT

length: 13
V: TRBV29-1
J: TRBJ2-5
D: -
size: -
CDR3: CSGSQANQETQYF
DNA: TGCAGCGGATCTCAGGCAAACCAAGAGACCCAGTACTTC

length: 13
V: TRBV5-1
J: TRBJ1-6
D: -
size: -
CDR3: CASSFGGNSPLHF
DNA: TGCGCCAGCAGCTTTGGGGGGAATTCACCCCTCCACTTT

length: 15
V: TRBV30
J: TRBJ1-6
D: TRBD1
size: once
CDR3: CAWSAKTGFNSPLHF
DNA: TGTGCCTGGAGTGCGAAGACAGGGTTCAATTCACCCCTCCACTTT

length: 15
V: TRBV9
J: TRBJ2-5
D: -
size: -
CDR3: CASSTHPDWRETQYF
DNA: TGTGCCAGCAGCACGCATCCGGACTGGCGAGAGACCCAGTACTTC

length: 14
V: TRBV7-9
J: TRBJ2-1
D: TRBD1
size: -
CDR3: CASSLRTGEDEQFF
DNA: TGTGCCAGCAGCTTAAGGACAGGGGAGGATGAGCAGTTCTTC

length: 11
V: TRBV5-1
J: TRBJ1-1
D: -
size: -
CDR3: CASSWESEAFF
DNA: TGCGCCAGCAGCTGGGAGAGTGAAGCTTTCTTT

length: 17
V: TRBV7-7
J: TRBJ2-5
D: -
size: -
CDR3: CASSLVGNSLSGETQYF
DNA: TGTGCTAGCAGCTTAGTTGGAAATAGCTTGTCTGGGGAGACCCAGTACTTC

length: 13
V: TRBV6-8
J: TRBJ2-5
D: -
size: -
CDR3: CANPSRTEETQYF
DNA: TGTGCCAACCCTAGCAGGACAGAAGAGACCCAGTACTTC

length: 15
V: TRBV6-1
J: TRBJ1-2
D: -
size: -
CDR3: CASSEFRWGRGGYTF
DNA: TGTGCCAGCAGTGAATTCCGCTGGGGGCGCGGTGGCTACACCTTC

length: 15
V: TRBV9
J: TRBJ1-5
D: TRBD1
size: -
CDR3: CASSVGTGGNQPQHF
DNA: TGTGCCAGCAGCGTGGGAACAGGGGGCAATCAGCCCCAGCATTTT

length: 13
V: TRBV5-4
J: TRBJ2-2
D: -
size: -
CDR3: CASKRENTGELFF
DNA: TGTGCCAGCAAGCGAGAGAACACCGGGGAGCTGTTTTTT

length: 13
V: TRBV4-2
J: TRBJ1-1
D: -
size: few
CDR3: CASSPNMNTEAFF
DNA: TGTGCCAGCAGTCCGAACATGAACACTGAAGCTTTCTTT

length: 15
V: TRBV10-1
J: TRBJ2-2
D: TRBD1
size: -
CDR3: CASSGGTGRTGELFF
DNA: TGCGCCAGCAGTGGAGGGACAGGGCGGACCGGGGAGCTGTTTTTT

length: 15
V: TRBV6-5
J: TRBJ2-4
D: TRBD1
size: -
CDR3: CASSRQGLAENIQYF
DNA: TGTGCCAGCAGTAGACAGGGCCTTGCTGAGAACATTCAGTACTTC

length: 14
V: TRBV15
J: TRBJ2-1
D: -
size: once
CDR3: CATSDRGTYDEQFF
DNA: TGTGCCACCAGCGACCGCGGCACTTACGATGAGCAGTTCTTC

length: 15
V: TRBV5-1
J: TRBJ2-2
D: TRBD1
size: -
CDR3: CASSLADRETGELFF
DNA: TGCGCCAGCAGCTTGGCCGACAGGGAAACCGGGGAGCTGTTTTTT

length: 13
V: TRBV5-4
J: TRBJ2-3
D: -
size: -
CDR3: CASRSGNGDTQYF
DNA: TGTGCCAGCCGCTCAGGGAATGGGGATACGCAGTATTTT

length: 15
V: TRBV19
J: TRBJ1-6
D: -
size: -
CDR3: CASSSLQGRISPLHF
DNA: TGTGCCAGTAGTAGTTTACAGGGTCGAATTTCACCCCTCCACTTT

length: 16
V: TRBV10-3
J: TRBJ2-1
D: TRBD2
size: -
CDR3: CAISEGTSGGADEQFF
DNA: TGTGCCATCAGTGAAGGTACTAGCGGGGGGGCCGATGAGCAGTTCTTC

length: 15
V: TRBV6-1
J: TRBJ1-5
D: TRBD1
size: -
CDR3: CASSVDRGFVQPQHF
DNA: TGTGCCAGCAGTGTGGACAGGGGGTTTGTCCAGCCCCAGCATTTT

length: 14
V: TRBV7-2
J: TRBJ1-5
D: -
size: -
CDR3: CASSSAGGNQPQHF
DNA: TGTGCCAGCAGCTCGGCAGGGGGCAATCAGCCCCAGCATTTT

length: 14
V: TRBV7-9
J: TRBJ2-7
D: TRBD1
size: -
CDR3: CSSSAGDRGYEQYF
DNA: TGTTCCAGCAGCGCAGGTGACAGGGGTTACGAGCAGTACTTC

length: 15
V: TRBV13
J: TRBJ1-2
D: -
size: -
CDR3: CASSYRAGLNYGYTF
DNA: TGTGCCAGCAGCTACAGGGCAGGGCTGAACTATGGCTACACCTTC

length: 14
V: TRBV27
J: TRBJ1-1
D: -
size: few
CDR3: CASSLSWGEPEAFF
DNA: TGTGCCAGCAGTTTAAGCTGGGGAGAGCCTGAAGCTTTCTTT